The TCR beta chain under discussion was sequenced for a study of vaccination effects on CD4 cells after COVID-19. Study-wide findings and caveats: Late in the post-vaccination period, infection-induced and vaccine-induced clones underwent marked clonal contraction.

Sequencing in the ViraFEST assay came after antigen-specific CD4+ T cells had been expanded with viral peptide pools, which were used to stimulate PBMC. Scientists isolated CD4+ T cells after a roughly 10-day culture period ended. Everyone in the study got two shots of either the BNT162b2 or mRNA-1273 vaccine. All vaccine recipients tested negative for nucleocapsid antibodies and had never contracted SARS-CoV-2 infection. Fresh IL-2-containing medium replaced half the medium on days 3 and 7. CDR1 and CDR2 (germline): KGHSH, LQKENI. J gave up 4 bases and V 6 bases, and 13 bases lay outside the gene matches. This CDR3 spans 16 amino acids. Repertoires were generated with immunoSEQ multiplex PCR, while TCRdb's copy carries only in-frame clones and drops some. The repertoire has some 30,000 clones, 75% to 90% of them found once; the top ten carry less than 6%. For this clone: Its antigen is unidentified.

This sequence joins TRBV18 and TRBJ2-3; 7 bases fit TRBD1. This sequence was found in a human donor who received a COVID-19 vaccine. Some clones in this sample may be carry-over from other donors' samples. This specimen consisted of CD4+ T cells from PBMCs cultured with SARS-CoV-2 spike peptides, obtained after COVID-19 vaccination. This CDR3 reads CASSATTGKVPDTQYF. Written as DNA, the CDR3 is TGTGCCAGCTCGGCAACGACAGGGAAGGTGCCAGATACGCAGTATTTT.